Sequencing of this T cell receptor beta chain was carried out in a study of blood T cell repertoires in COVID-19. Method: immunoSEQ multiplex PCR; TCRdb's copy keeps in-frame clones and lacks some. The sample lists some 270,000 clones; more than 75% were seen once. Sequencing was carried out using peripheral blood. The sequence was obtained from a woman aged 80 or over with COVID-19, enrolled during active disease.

CDR3 residues: CASSLIATADQPQHF. The CDR3 bases are TGTGCCAGCAGCTTAATTGCTACAGCCGATCAGCCCCAGCATTTT. This chain joins TRBV7-2 and TRBJ1-5; D uncertain. The V end was cut by 2 bases, the J end by 5 bases, with 13 bases between. CDR1 and CDR2 (germline): SGHTA, FQGNSA. The CDR3 has 15 amino acids.